Below, 18 T cell receptor beta chains from the same sample are listed, as sequenced in a study of regulatory T cells in long-lasting Graves disease. iRepertoire HTBI primers and Arm-PCR of CDR3 regions built TCR beta libraries. One entry per CDR3 protein, called by TCRdb with MiXCR from the multiplex PCR reads. Of under 700,000 distinct CDR3 sequences in the sample, 15% to 20% were seen once. Time point indicated: newly diagnosed GD, antithyroid drugs for less than 3 months. Extracted RNA from PBMCs served as the source of the TCR library. These data also formed part of another study, on T cells in Graves' hyperthyroidism and ophthalmopathy.

Specimen: peripheral blood mononuclear cells (PBMCs), collected at new diagnosis, from a patient treated with antithyroid drugs. These receptors originate from a woman aged 40-65 years with Graves disease.

This clonotype was observed at least ten times. This sequence joins TRBV28 and TRBJ1-4; 10 bases are a match to TRBD1. V was pared by 3 bases and J by 13 bases, with 5 bases of the junction left unmatched. Germline assignment: CDR1 MDHEN and CDR2 SYDVKM. The CDR3 length is 13 residues. The CDR3 bases are TGTGCCAGCAGTTTGGGGACAGGGGTTGGACTGTTTTTT. This translates into CASSLGTGVGLFF.

This clonotype was counted at least ten times. The J gene is TRBJ1-2, the V gene TRBV5-1; TRBD1 matches 9 bases. The length of the CDR3 is 16 residues. J was trimmed by 4 bases and V by 0 bases; bases with no gene match: 7. Germline V lookup: CDR1 SGHRS, CDR2 YFSETQ. Here the CDR3 DNA reads TGCGCCAGCAGCTTGGATGAACAGGGGGCGCTCTATGGCTACACCTTC. This sequence encodes CASSLDEQGALYGYTF.

This clonotype showed up many times. V gene TRBV2 combines with J gene TRBJ1-5; perhaps TRBD1 as D (5 bases). The CDR3 sequence is 15 residues long. The V end lost 4 bases, the J end lost 0 bases, and 10 bases lay between the germline ends. Germline V CDR1 and CDR2: SNHLY, FYNNEI. The CDR3 reads CASSAGAVSNQPQHF. As DNA, the CDR3 is TGTGCCAGCAGTGCCGGGGCAGTTAGCAATCAGCCCCAGCATTTT. The whole variable domain, filled in from reference TRBV2 and TRBJ1-5, reads EPEVTQTPSHQVTQMGQEVILRCVPISNHLYFYWYRQILGQKVEFLVSFYNNEISEKSEIFDDQFSVERPDGSNFTLKIRSTKLEDSAMYFCASSAGAVSNQPQHFGDGTRLSIL.

The J gene is TRBJ1-5, the V gene TRBV5-1; no definite D call. Germline CDR1 is SGHRS and CDR2 is YFSETQ. V dropped 0 bases and J dropped 4 bases, with 14 bases sitting between them. The CDR3 consists of 16 residues. In nucleotides, the CDR3 is TGCGCCAGCAGCTTGGACCACGCCGGGAATAATCAGCCCCAGCATTTT. This gives the protein CASSLDHAGNNQPQHF.

This clonotype was detected only a few times. The chain employs TRBV3-1 and TRBJ2-7; TRBD2 agrees at 14 bases. The CDR3 runs 15 residues. The V gene end was trimmed by 8 bases and the J gene end by 2 bases; junction bases not matched to a gene: 5. From germline, CDR1 is LGHDT and CDR2 YNNKEL (reference sequence). The CDR3 nucleotides read TGTGCCAGCGCCTTGGGACTAGCGGGGGCCTACGAGCAGTACTTC. This translates into CASALGLAGAYEQYF.

The chain couples TRBV11-2 to TRBJ1-3; no clear D. V lost 5 bases to trimming and J lost 2 bases, with 22 bases between them. The CDR3 is 18 residues long. Germline V gives CDR1 SGHAT, CDR2 FQNNGV. The CDR3 bases are TGTGCCAGCAGCCGAGTTGGTCAAGGGTTCGGCGCTGGAAACACCATATATTTT. This encodes CASSRVGQGFGAGNTIYF.

At least ten counts were recorded for this clonotype. This sequence joins TRBV2 and TRBJ2-1, with a tentative D call TRBD1 (5 bases). V was shortened by 3 bases and J by 6 bases, with 12 bases between the two germline ends. CDR1 and CDR2 from the germline V gene are SNHLY and FYNNEI. The CDR3 covers 14 residues. The CDR3 region has the DNA TGTGCCAGCAGTGACAGGGCGGTACGCAATGAGCAGTTCTTC. Residues: CASSDRAVRNEQFF.

This clonotype came up many times. This chain connects TRBV7-2 to TRBJ1-2; weak D call: TRBD1 (5 bases). V was pared by 5 bases and J by 4 bases, with 17 bases between. Germline V gene data show CDR1 as SGHTA and CDR2 as FQGNSA. The CDR3 is 15 amino acids. The CDR3 nucleotides read TGTGCCAGCAGCCGACCCCCCACGGGGACCTATGGCTACACCTTC. It is translated as CASSRPPTGTYGYTF.

This chain uses TRBV7-9 with TRBJ1-1, with D hard to call. Trimming took 6 bases from V and 9 from J, leaving 11 bases between them. Germline V gene data show CDR1 as SEHNR and CDR2 as FQNEAQ (reference sequence). The CDR3 loop spans 11 amino acids. The CDR3 here is CASSPALKAFF. CDR3 DNA: TGTGCCAGCAGTCCGGCGCTTAAAGCTTTCTTT.

This clonotype has only a few counts. The V call is TRBV5-1, the J call TRBJ2-5; D unresolved. V lost 6 bases to trimming and J lost 5 bases, with 14 bases between them. The CDR3 spans 13 residues. Germline CDR1 reads SGHRS; CDR2 reads YFSETQ. CDR3 sequence (DNA): TGCGCCAGCAAGCCGCTAAGCATGGAGACCCAGTACTTC. Amino acid sequence: CASKPLSMETQYF.

This clonotype was seen many times. J is TRBJ1-5 and V is TRBV3-1; 10 bases line up with TRBD1. CDR1 is LGHDT and CDR2 is YNNKEL in the germline V gene (reference sequence). The V and J ends lost 1 base and 0 bases, in that order; junction bases with no gene match: 3. This CDR3 region has 17 residues. This CDR3 is CASSQGRQGASNQPQHF. As DNA, the CDR3 is TGTGCCAGCAGCCAAGGGCGACAGGGGGCTAGCAATCAGCCCCAGCATTTT.

This clonotype has ten or more counts. The chain joins TRBV7-6 to TRBJ2-7, with TRBD1 as a possible D gene (5 bases). The CDR3 totals 14 residues. Germline CDR1 and CDR2: SGHVS and FNYEAQ. The germline V and J ends were trimmed by 1 base and 4 bases, with 11 bases remaining between them. This chain's CDR3 is CASSLEPRGYEQYF. The CDR3, as DNA: TGTGCCAGCAGCTTAGAGCCAAGGGGATACGAGCAGTACTTC.

This clonotype was counted ten times or more. The CDR3 here is CASGLGTGTEAFF. The CDR3 nucleotides are TGTGCTAGTGGTTTGGGGACAGGGACTGAAGCTTTCTTT. V usage is TRBV12-5 and J usage is TRBJ1-1, with 8 nucleotides matching TRBD1. The germline gives CDR1 LGHNT, CDR2 FRNRAP. The CDR3 spans 13 residues. Germline trimming cut 1 base from V and 5 bases from J; bases unmatched to any gene: 0.

In its sample, this clonotype was seen a few times. The rearrangement joins TRBV20-1 to TRBJ1-2; TRBD1 is a possible D gene (6 bases). V was cut by 5 bases and J by 2 bases, with 12 bases left in between. CDR1 and CDR2 from the germline V gene are DFQATT and SNEGSKA (reference sequence). The CDR3 spans 13 residues. The CDR3 protein is CSAGPTGNYGYTF. For the CDR3, the DNA is TGCAGTGCTGGACCTACAGGGAACTATGGCTACACCTTC.

The V gene is TRBV20-1, the J gene TRBJ2-7; TRBD2 matches at 9 bases. CDR1 is DFQATT, CDR2 SNEGSKA, per germline (reference sequence). V was pared by 5 bases and J by 2 bases, with 16 bases of the junction left unmatched. The CDR3 covers 17 residues. CDR3 sequence: CSARILPKRGAPYEQYF. The CDR3 region has the DNA TGCAGTGCTCGTATTTTACCGAAGCGGGGGGCCCCCTACGAGCAGTACTTC.

The chain is built from TRBV6-1 and TRBJ2-1, with TRBD1 matching 10 bases. This CDR3 is 16 amino acids long. The germline V gene encodes CDR1 MNHNS and CDR2 SASEGT. Trimming at V came to 2 bases and at J to 6 bases, leaving 7 bases not matched to a gene. The CDR3 is CASSERGTGVTNEQFF. The CDR3 DNA follows: TGTGCCAGCAGTGAACGGGGGACAGGGGTTACCAATGAGCAGTTCTTC.

In regard to this clonotype: A much bigger clone sits one base away, suggesting this may be a read error. The V and J genes are TRBV10-1 and TRBJ1-1; D ambiguous. The V gene's germline CDR1 is WNHNN and CDR2 SYGVQD (reference sequence). The CDR3 contains 16 residues. The CDR3 DNA follows: TGCGCCAGCGGTGAGTCAAGGGAAGCCCGGAACACTGAAGCTTTCTTT. As protein: CASGESREARNTEAFF.

With regard to this clonotype: Since a much larger clone is just one base distant, this may be a read error. V is TRBV28 and J is TRBJ1-4, with 7 bases aligning to TRBD1. CDR1 is MDHEN, CDR2 SYDVKM, per germline. The length of the CDR3 is 14 residues. CDR3 nucleotide sequence: TGTGCCAGCAGTTTAGGCAGGGGGAGTGAAAAACTGCTTTTT. The encoded protein is CASSLGRGSEKLLF.